These 26 T cell receptor beta chains share one sample of origin, sequenced in a study of beta chain features in type 1 diabetes. Every isolated RNA sample was fully reverse transcribed, so sequencing captured expressed TCRB transcripts. TCRdb's copy holds only in-frame clones and misses some; the assay was immunoSEQ multiplex PCR. This sample has about 160,000 clones, with less than 9.5% found just once. The sequencing input was central memory CD4+ T cells from blood. The source of these receptors is a woman younger than 30 in good health.

The chain uses TRBV25-1 and TRBJ1-2; D gene ambiguous. The germline V gene has CDR1 MGHDK and CDR2 SYGVNS. CDR3 length equals 11 residues. Trimming cost V 1 base and J 6 bases, with 3 bases left between them. The CDR3 is CASSESDGYTF. CDR3 in DNA: TGTGCCAGCAGTGAATCGGATGGCTACACCTTC.

This clone was observed a handful of times. This chain uses TRBV5-1 with TRBJ2-5, with a tentative D call TRBD2 (8 bases). Germline values: CDR1 SGHRS, CDR2 YFSETQ. The V end lost 3 bases, the J end lost 5 bases, and 14 bases lay between the germline ends. This CDR3 spans 14 amino acids. CDR3 DNA: TGCGCCAGCAGCTCCGGGGGGGGACAGGAGACCCAGTACTTC. Its protein product is CASSSGGGQETQYF.

The chain links TRBV2 to TRBJ2-7, with D tentatively TRBD1 (6 bases). CDR3 length: 15 residues. Trimming cost V 3 bases and J 2 bases, with 14 bases left between them. Germline-derived CDR1 and CDR2 are SNHLY and FYNNEI. In DNA form, the CDR3 reads TGTGCCAGCAGTGAGAGACAGGCTTCTCCCTACGAGCAGTACTTC. This encodes CASSERQASPYEQYF. The whole variable domain, remainder taken from reference TRBV2 and TRBJ2-7, is EPEVTQTPSHQVTQMGQEVILRCVPISNHLYFYWYRQILGQKVEFLVSFYNNEISEKSEIFDDQFSVERPDGSNFTLKIRSTKLEDSAMYFCASSERQASPYEQYFGPGTRLTVT.

The sample holds a few counts of this clone. The rearrangement joins TRBV30 to TRBJ2-1, with 7 bases lining up with TRBD2. CDR1 is GTSNPN and CDR2 is SVGIG in the germline V gene (reference sequence). Losses at the gene ends were 8 bases for V and 8 bases for J; bases not matched to a gene: 12. The CDR3 consists of 13 residues. CDR3 region: CAQQSGGSDEQFF. The CDR3 DNA is TGTGCCCAACAGAGCGGCGGGAGCGATGAGCAGTTCTTC. Together with reference TRBV30 and TRBJ2-1, the CDR3 gives the full variable domain: SQTIHQWPATLVQPVGSPLSLECTVEGTSNPNLYWYRQAAGRGLQLLFYSVGIGQISSEVPQNLSASRPQDRQFILSSKKLLLSDSGFYLCAQQSGGSDEQFFGPGTRLTVL.

The chain uses TRBV11-1 and TRBJ1-1, with a tentative D call TRBD1 (6 bases). The V end was cut by 3 bases, the J end by 7 bases, with 9 bases between. The germline V gene encodes CDR1 SGHAT and CDR2 FQDESV (reference sequence). The length of the CDR3 is 12 residues. Written as DNA, the CDR3 is TGTGCCAGCAGCTTCCGGGACAATGAAGCTTTCTTT. As protein: CASSFRDNEAFF.

This clone was picked up a small number of times. The V call is TRBV6-5, the J call TRBJ2-1; 8 bases map to TRBD1. From germline, CDR1 is MNHEY and CDR2 SVGAGI. V lost 4 bases and J lost 3; bases outside the gene matches: 5. The CDR3 is 15 amino acids. CDR3: CASSSPGTGYNEQFF. CDR3 coding DNA: TGTGCCAGCAGTTCCCCCGGGACAGGCTACAATGAGCAGTTCTTC.

In this sample, this clone turned up a few times. The rearrangement links TRBV4-3 to TRBJ2-7, with 8 nucleotides matching TRBD1. Germline V gene sequence: CDR1 LGHNA, CDR2 YSLEER. CDR3 length: 15 residues. Trimming took 1 base from V and 1 from J; bases not matched to a gene: 3. The CDR3 coding sequence is TGCGCCAGCAGCCAAGCGGGGACAGGTTCCTACGAGCAGTACTTC. Translated: CASSQAGTGSYEQYF.

The chain joins TRBV7-8 to TRBJ2-1, with D maybe TRBD1 (5 bases). This CDR3 has 15 amino acids. Looked up from germline, CDR1 is SGHVS and CDR2 is FQNEAQ. V lost 1 base to trimming and J lost 4 bases, with 11 bases between them. The CDR3 reads CASSLVRTQYNEQFF. The CDR3 coding sequence is TGTGCCAGCAGCTTAGTCCGGACACAATACAATGAGCAGTTCTTC.

The chain carries TRBV9 and TRBJ2-2; 7 bases are shared with TRBD1. Germline CDR1 reads SGDLS; CDR2 reads YYNGEE. This CDR3 region has 15 residues. V dropped 4 bases and J dropped 1; count of bases not matched to a gene: 4. The CDR3 DNA reads as TGTGCCAGCAGCCCCTGGACAGGGAACACCGGGGAGCTGTTTTTT. It encodes CASSPWTGNTGELFF. Full variable domain (remainder filled in from reference TRBV9 and TRBJ2-2): DSGVTQTPKHLITATGQRVTLRCSPRSGDLSVYWYQQSLDQGLQFLIQYYNGEERAKGNILERFSAQQFPDLHSELNLSSLELGDSALYFCASSPWTGNTGELFFGEGSRLTVL.

This chain connects TRBV6-5 to TRBJ2-7, with a tentative D call TRBD1 (6 bases). The CDR3 loop spans 12 amino acids. Germline values: CDR1 MNHEY, CDR2 SVGAGI. The V gene lost 0 bases and the J gene lost 13 bases, with 13 bases spanning the gap. The chain's CDR3 is CASSYSNQGRYF. The DNA for the CDR3 is TGTGCCAGCAGTTACTCGAACCAGGGGCGATACTTC.

This clone was counted only a few times. The chain has TRBV27 and TRBJ1-6; 7 nucleotides line up with TRBD1. This CDR3 is built from 15 residues. Germline assignment: CDR1 MNHEY and CDR2 SMNVEV (reference sequence). Losses at the gene ends were 5 bases for V and 10 bases for J; bases not matched to a gene: 11. The CDR3 spells CASSTLTGSRSPLHF. The CDR3 DNA reads as TGTGCCAGCAGTACCCTGACAGGGAGTAGATCACCCCTCCACTTT.

V gene TRBV7-2 combines with J gene TRBJ1-6; D ambiguous. Trimming took off 5 bases at V and 4 bases at J, with 9 bases between the two ends. The CDR3 runs to 14 residues. Germline lookup yields CDR1 SGHTA and CDR2 FQGNSA. The CDR3 loop reads CASSPPGYNSPLHF. CDR3 nucleotides: TGTGCCAGCAGCCCGCCGGGGTATAATTCACCCCTCCACTTT. The variable domain in full, with the rest retrieved from reference TRBV7-2 and TRBJ1-6, is GAGVSQSPSNKVTEKGKDVELRCDPISGHTALYWYRQSLGQGLEFLIYFQGNSAPDKSGLPSDRFSAERTGGSVSTLTIQRTQQEDSAVYLCASSPPGYNSPLHFGNGTRLTVT.

The table lists this clone with a few counts. The CDR3 sequence is CAWGTSGRRGTQYF. The CDR3 region has the DNA TGTGCCTGGGGGACTAGCGGCCGACGTGGAACGCAGTATTTT. The rearrangement links TRBV30 to TRBJ2-3; 11 nucleotides agree with TRBD2. Germline CDR1 GTSNPN, CDR2 SVGIG (reference sequence). V was pared by 5 bases and J by 9 bases, with 10 bases of the junction left unmatched. The CDR3 has 14 amino acids.

The genes are TRBV5-5 and TRBJ2-7; the match to TRBD1 covers 10 bases. The CDR3 is 14 residues long. CDR1 SGHKS and CDR2 YYEKEE come from the germline V gene (reference sequence). V gave up 4 bases and J gave up 3 bases; unmatched junction bases: 4. The CDR3 DNA sequence: TGTGCCAGCAGCCGGACAGGGGGAAACTACGAGCAGTACTTC. It is translated as CASSRTGGNYEQYF.

The chain uses TRBV28 and TRBJ2-7, with TRBD2 matching 7 bases. The CDR3 is 15 amino acids. Germline CDR1 and CDR2: MDHEN and SYDVKM. After removal of 6 bases from V and 3 bases from J, the junction contained 11 bases not matched to a gene. CDR3 DNA: TGTGCCAGCAGACCCAGCGGGGCGAGGTTCTACGAGCAGTACTTC. It yields the protein CASRPSGARFYEQYF. Filled out from reference TRBV28 and TRBJ2-7, the complete variable domain reads DVKVTQSSRYLVKRTGEKVFLECVQDMDHENMFWYRQDPGLGLRLIYFSYDVKMKEKGDIPEGYSVSREKKERFSLILESASTNQTSMYLCASRPSGARFYEQYFGPGTRLTVT.

The V call is TRBV7-2, the J call TRBJ2-7, with TRBD2 matching over 10 bases. The germline CDR1 and CDR2 sequences are SGHTA and FQGNSA. V lost 5 bases, J lost 0 bases, and 7 bases stayed unmatched. The CDR3 runs 16 residues. The CDR3 reads CASSASGGVSSYEQYF. The CDR3 nucleotides read TGTGCCAGCAGCGCTAGCGGGGGCGTGAGCTCCTACGAGCAGTACTTC.

This clone was seen a handful of times. The V and J genes are TRBV7-2 and TRBJ2-1, with D possibly TRBD2 on 5 matching bases. V shed 2 bases and J shed 1 base, with 12 bases lying between them. Looked up from germline, CDR1 is SGHTA and CDR2 is FQGNSA. There are 16 residues in the CDR3. CDR3 nucleotide sequence: TGTGCCAGCAGCTTAATGTTAGCGAAATCCTACAATGAGCAGTTCTTC. This sequence encodes CASSLMLAKSYNEQFF.

The chain has TRBV29-1 and TRBJ1-4; 8 positions agree with TRBD1. Germline V gene lookup returns CDR1 SQVTM and CDR2 ANQGSEA. V dropped 6 bases and J dropped 6; count of bases not matched to a gene: 6. This CDR3 spans 13 amino acids. The CDR3: CSVRQGQDEKLFF. The DNA for the CDR3 is TGCAGCGTGCGACAGGGGCAGGATGAAAAACTGTTTTTT.

The genes are TRBV18 and TRBJ2-7; TRBD1 matches at 7 bases. The trim removed 6 bases at V and 2 bases at J, leaving 10 bases unmatched. CDR1 KGHSH and CDR2 LQKENI come from the germline V gene. The CDR3 runs 15 residues. The CDR3, as DNA: TGTGCCAGCTCTCTAGCCGGGACAGACCCCTACGAGCAGTACTTC. Protein sequence: CASSLAGTDPYEQYF. Supplemented by reference TRBV18 and TRBJ2-7, the full variable domain reads NAGVMQNPRHLVRRRGQEARLRCSPMKGHSHVYWYRQLPEEGLKFMVYLQKENIIDESGMPKERFSAEFPKEGPSILRIQQVVRGDSAAYFCASSLAGTDPYEQYFGPGTRLTVT.

This chain links TRBV6-1 with TRBJ2-5, with a weak D call TRBD1 (5 bases). Germline CDR1 and CDR2: MNHNS and SASEGT. The ends were cut back, 6 bases at V and 5 bases at J, with 10 bases in the middle. The CDR3 totals 12 residues. The CDR3 DNA reads TGTGCCAGCAGGGACATGGGGGAGACCCAGTACTTC. This sequence encodes CASRDMGETQYF.

This clone was counted a few times. This sequence joins TRBV7-8 and TRBJ2-2; the D is unclear. The germline gives CDR1 SGHVS, CDR2 FQNEAQ. The CDR3 covers 14 residues. Trimming removed 4 bases at V and 0 bases at J, with 6 bases between. The CDR3 DNA sequence: TGTGCCAGCAGCTCCGACTCGAACACCGGGGAGCTGTTTTTT. It codes for CASSSDSNTGELFF.

The chain recombines TRBV5-1 with TRBJ2-2, with 10 bases lining up with TRBD2. This CDR3 comprises 18 residues. The J segment lost 5 bases and the V segment lost 7 bases, leaving 17 bases of the junction unmatched. CDR1 and CDR2 (germline): SGHRS, YFSETQ. CDR3 region: CASGFYFMTSGWTGELFF. The CDR3 DNA is TGCGCCAGCGGATTTTACTTTATGACTAGCGGGTGGACCGGGGAGCTGTTTTTT. Full variable domain (rest looked up from reference TRBV5-1 and TRBJ2-2): KAGVTQTPRYLIKTRGQQVTLSCSPISGHRSVSWYQQTPGQGLQFLFEYFSETQRNKGNFPGRFSGRQFSNSRSEMNVSTLELGDSALYLCASGFYFMTSGWTGELFFGEGSRLTVL.

This clone appeared many times. This sample also contains other DNA sequences that code for the same CDR3. The genes are TRBV19 and TRBJ2-2; 11 positions match TRBD1. CDR1 and CDR2 from the germline V gene are LNHDA and SQIVND (reference sequence). J lost 2 bases, V lost 7 bases, and 3 bases had no gene match. This CDR3 comprises 15 residues. The CDR3 region is CASTRTGGNTGELFF. CDR3 coding DNA: TGTGCCAGTACCAGGACAGGGGGCAACACCGGGGAGCTGTTTTTT.

The chain is built from TRBV7-9 and TRBJ2-2; 7 nucleotides align to TRBD2. CDR1 is SEHNR and CDR2 is FQNEAQ in the germline V gene (reference sequence). The CDR3 runs to 14 residues. With 5 bases clipped from V and 7 bases from J, the junction kept 7 bases outside the gene matches. The CDR3 DNA is TGTGCCAGCAGCCAGCCAGCGGGAAACGGGGAGCTGTTTTTT. Residues: CASSQPAGNGELFF.

V gene TRBV4-3 combines with J gene TRBJ1-6; tentative D call: TRBD1 (5 bases). The V end was cut by 0 bases, the J end by 7 bases, with 10 bases between. The CDR3 extends over 15 amino acids. Germline V lookup: CDR1 LGHNA, CDR2 YSLEER. CDR3 sequence reads: CASSQDRALNSPLHF. In DNA, the CDR3 is TGCGCCAGCAGCCAAGACAGGGCCTTAAATTCACCCCTCCACTTT.

This clone has only a few counts. In DNA, the CDR3 is TGTGCCAGCAGCTTCCAGGTTATGAACACTGAAGCTTTCTTT. As protein: CASSFQVMNTEAFF. The V gene is TRBV7-9, the J gene TRBJ1-1; D is uncertain. Deletions cut 3 bases from V and 0 bases from J, with 8 bases between. CDR1 and CDR2 from the germline V gene are SEHNR and FQNEAQ (reference sequence). The CDR3 loop spans 14 amino acids.